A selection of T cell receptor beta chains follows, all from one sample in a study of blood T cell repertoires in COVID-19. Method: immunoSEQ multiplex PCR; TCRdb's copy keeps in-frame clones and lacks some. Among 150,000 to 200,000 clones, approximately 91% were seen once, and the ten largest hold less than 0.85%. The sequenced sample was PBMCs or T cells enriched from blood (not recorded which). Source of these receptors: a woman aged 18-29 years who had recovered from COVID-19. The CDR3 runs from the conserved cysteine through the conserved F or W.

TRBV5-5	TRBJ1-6	CASSLGQGVNSPLHF
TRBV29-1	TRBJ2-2	CSVGVANTGELFF
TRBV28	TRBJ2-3	CASTLTGVGPEDTQYF
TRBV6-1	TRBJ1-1	CASSEIGVWGTGGGGTEAFF
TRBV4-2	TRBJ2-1	CASSQVTSGRRYEQFF
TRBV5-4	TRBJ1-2	CASSLSGYDGYTF
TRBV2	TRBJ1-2	CASSEIGGVANYGYTF
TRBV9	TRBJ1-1	CASSVSPLNTEAFF
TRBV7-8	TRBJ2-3	CASSTYPRTGVRVAQYF
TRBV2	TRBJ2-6	CASSPEVTGANVLTF
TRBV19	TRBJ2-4	CASSTLAGKLNIQYF
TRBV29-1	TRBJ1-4	CSAHSRGKLFF
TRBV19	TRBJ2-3	CASRMADGGTDTQYF
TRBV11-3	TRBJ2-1	CASSLGTFGNEQFF
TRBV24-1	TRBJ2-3	CATSDSDRGQDTQYF
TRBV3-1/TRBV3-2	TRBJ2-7	CASSRTGDEQYF
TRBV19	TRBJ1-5	CASSSTGGNQPQHF
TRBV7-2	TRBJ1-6	CASSNLIREADSPLHF
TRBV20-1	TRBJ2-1	CSASNRLVNNEQFF
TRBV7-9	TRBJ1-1	CASTPPLRDEAFF
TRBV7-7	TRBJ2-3	CASSPSGSADTQYF
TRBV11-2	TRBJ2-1	CASSLGQNNEQFF
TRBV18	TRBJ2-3	CASSPLAASTDTQYF
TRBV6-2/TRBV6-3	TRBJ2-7	CASSRRSIRDRGTLTYEQYF
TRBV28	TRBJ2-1	CASREREGLFSEQFF
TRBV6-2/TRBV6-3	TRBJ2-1	CASSYGAGGVNNEQFF
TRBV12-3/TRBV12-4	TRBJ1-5	CASSFSGGQPQHF
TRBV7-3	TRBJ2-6	CASSLALPGTGGNGANVLTF
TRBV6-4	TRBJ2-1	CASSNTLAGGPDEQFF
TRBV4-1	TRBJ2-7	CASSGQNSYEQYF
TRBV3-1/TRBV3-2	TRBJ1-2	CASSLTGGVYGYTF
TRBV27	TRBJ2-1	CASSRGGRRYNEQFF
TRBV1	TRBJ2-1	CTSRREGCREQFF
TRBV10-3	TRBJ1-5	CATKTGDGQPQHF
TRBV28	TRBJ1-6	CASSYYRGGYNSPLHF
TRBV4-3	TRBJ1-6	CASSQGLRVHSPLHF
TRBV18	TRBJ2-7	CASSPRGLAGGSGKYEQYF
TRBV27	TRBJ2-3	CASSPNSGGSGADTQYF
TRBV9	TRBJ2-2	CASSVRDRTNTGELFF
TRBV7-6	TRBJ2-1	CASSLVHPTGGLYNEQFF
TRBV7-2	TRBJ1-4	CASSQGGRDYEKLFF
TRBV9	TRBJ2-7	CASSGTPFTSGSYEQYF
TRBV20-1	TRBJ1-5	CSASPGVGQPQHF